Listed below are T cell receptor beta chains from one sample, sequenced in a study of cytotoxic CD8 clonotypes in ibrutinib-treated CLL. Method: immunoSEQ multiplex PCR; TCRdb's copy keeps in-frame clones and lacks some. The sample records approximately 42,000 clones, nearly 70% being singletons. The sequencing here drew on PBMCs, taken after 12 months of ibrutinib treatment. The source is a human donor with chronic lymphocytic leukemia. Both conserved end residues are part of each CDR3. A D gene is named only where the DNA matches it firmly.

v_gene,j_gene,d_gene,CDR3aa
TRBV28,TRBJ1-2,NA,CASSRSGARSYGYTF
TRBV2,TRBJ2-7,NA,CASSEPDSGPSYEQYF
TRBV4-1,TRBJ2-3,NA,CASSQQGTLTDTQYF
TRBV5-1,TRBJ2-6,NA,CASSPRGANVLTF
TRBV30,TRBJ1-5,NA,CAWSQDPSNQPQHF
TRBV6-5,TRBJ2-7,NA,CASSYSALLSYEQYF
TRBV5-5,TRBJ1-5,NA,CASSLGTVRPQHF
TRBV11-3,TRBJ2-3,TRBD2,CASSLGLAGPSTDTQYF
TRBV27,TRBJ2-1,TRBD1,CASSRDIRQGTYNEQFF
TRBV7-9,TRBJ1-1,TRBD1,CASSLDLTGGGTEAFF
TRBV30,TRBJ1-5,NA,CAWSVKDFNQPQHF
TRBV15,TRBJ1-5,TRBD1,CATSSDRGRQPQHF
TRBV6-5,TRBJ2-1,NA,CASSSRGNNEQFF
TRBV27,TRBJ1-2,TRBD1,CASFGQGEYYGYTF
TRBV4-1,TRBJ2-3,NA,CASSQVDTDTQYF
TRBV9,TRBJ2-2,NA,CASSVGFNTGELFF
TRBV18,TRBJ2-3,NA,CASSPTSKGRGTDTQYF
TRBV11-1,TRBJ2-1,NA,CASSYSEVRDEQFF
TRBV28,TRBJ1-5,TRBD1,CASSIGGIMAQHF
TRBV9,TRBJ2-1,NA,CASSVASYNEQFF
TRBV15,TRBJ2-7,NA,CATSSGQGSYEQYF
TRBV5-5,TRBJ1-5,TRBD1,CASSPGTGGNQPQHF
TRBV19,TRBJ1-5,TRBD1,CASIQGASNQPQHF
TRBV7-2,TRBJ1-5,NA,CASSADSPNQPQHF
TRBV10-1,TRBJ2-7,NA,CASSRGASSYEQYF
TRBV7-2,TRBJ2-5,NA,CASSFGRGRGETQYF
TRBV7-2,TRBJ2-7,NA,CASSLAGGGYEQYF
TRBV9,TRBJ1-5,TRBD1,CASSPTGGRQPQHF
TRBV28,TRBJ2-5,NA,CASSLRETQYF
TRBV19,TRBJ2-1,NA,CASSTLGSSYNEQFF
TRBV19,TRBJ2-5,TRBD1,CASSQDRAKYF
TRBV19,TRBJ1-1,NA,CASTGTPNTEAFF
TRBV10-1,TRBJ2-7,NA,CASSEPGFYEQYF
TRBV5-1,TRBJ2-7,NA,CASSGGITYEQYF
TRBV6-1,TRBJ1-1,NA,CASSVTDNTEAFF
TRBV7-6,TRBJ2-1,TRBD2,CASSLSMGSGNEQFF
TRBV6-5,TRBJ1-2,NA,CASSYSGRGVYGYTF
TRBV7-6,TRBJ2-5,NA,CASSLGGRVSGETQYF
TRBV11-2,TRBJ1-4,NA,CASTQGISFATNEKLFF
TRBV6-1,TRBJ2-6,NA,CASSVLLGRSGANVLTF
TRBV19,TRBJ2-5,NA,CASAAPDRRETQYF
TRBV7-9,TRBJ1-3,NA,CASSLQNTIYF
TRBV5-5,TRBJ2-1,NA,CASSLFNEQFF
TRBV6-5,TRBJ1-1,TRBD1,CASSFPGGAAEAFF
TRBV11-2,TRBJ2-5,NA,CASSWALQETQYF
TRBV18,TRBJ1-1,NA,CASSPAGTEAFF
TRBV5-1,TRBJ2-5,NA,CASSLGQGLETQYF
TRBV4-1,TRBJ1-2,NA,CASSQDKGGYGYTF
TRBV9,TRBJ2-1,TRBD2,CASSVSTLGAGGLNEQFF
TRBV5-1,TRBJ1-2,NA,CASSGERGNYGYTF
TRBV27,TRBJ1-2,NA,CASSAGGYGYTF
TRBV27,TRBJ1-1,TRBD1,CASSLSPGGTTEAFF
TRBV27,TRBJ2-7,TRBD2,CASSKFSGGLSYEQYF
TRBV10-3,TRBJ1-1,NA,CAISQGDTEAFF
TRBV29-1,TRBJ2-4,TRBD2,CSASGRFDNIQYF
TRBV15,TRBJ2-2,TRBD2,CATSVFGRVNTGELFF
TRBV2,TRBJ1-2,NA,CASSFGSYGYTF
TRBV18,TRBJ2-7,NA,CASSPGQNYEQYF
TRBV7-8,TRBJ2-5,TRBD2,CASTSGRTETQYF